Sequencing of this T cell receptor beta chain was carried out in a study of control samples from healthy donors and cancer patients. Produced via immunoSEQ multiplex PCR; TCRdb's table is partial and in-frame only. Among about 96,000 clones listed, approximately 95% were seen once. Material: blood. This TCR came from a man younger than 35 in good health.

The CDR3 nucleotides read TGCGCCAGCAGCTCCTACAATGAGCAGTTCTTC. This translates into CASSSYNEQFF. The V gene is TRBV4-1, the J gene TRBJ2-1, with unresolved D. CDR3 size: 11 residues. Germline CDR1 reads MGHRA; CDR2 reads YSYEKL. V was cut by 5 bases and J by 1 base, with 0 bases left in between.